These 13 T cell receptor beta chains share one sample of origin, sequenced in a study of CD8 T cells in ankylosing spondylitis. MiXCR was run by TCRdb on the 5' RACE reads, yielding one entry per CDR3 protein. Counted here are 150,000 or so distinct CDR3 sequences, roughly 31% occurring once; the ten biggest clones make up 4.5% to 6%. Input material: synovial fluid, either unsorted or a sorted T cell fraction (not recorded which). Receptors originate from a male donor with ankylosing spondylitis.

V and J are TRBV20-1 and TRBJ2-1, with 7 bases matching TRBD2. V lost 6 bases to trimming and J lost 5 bases; unmatched junction nucleotides: 7. Looked up from germline, CDR1 is DFQATT and CDR2 is SNEGSKA (reference sequence). The CDR3 has 13 residues. This CDR3 is CSATSGKHNEQFF. In DNA, the CDR3 is TGCAGTGCCACCAGCGGGAAGCACAATGAGCAGTTCTTC.

This sequence joins TRBV12-3 or TRBV12-4 and TRBJ1-2; D not resolved. This CDR3 spans 15 amino acids. Trimming took 6 bases from V and 4 from J, leaving 18 bases between them. CDR3 sequence reads: CASSKTANPIYGYTF. The CDR3 coding sequence is TGTGCCAGCAGCAAGACGGCTAACCCCATCTATGGCTACACCTTC.

The V and J genes are TRBV11-2 and TRBJ1-4, with 8 positions matching TRBD1. The V gene end was trimmed by 2 bases and the J gene end by 4 bases; junction bases not matched to a gene: 3. This CDR3 spans 15 amino acids. Germline CDR1 is SGHAT and CDR2 is FQNNGV. The DNA for the CDR3 is TGTGCCAGCAGCTTAATGGGACAGGATAATGAAAAACTGTTTTTT. Translated, it gives CASSLMGQDNEKLFF. The full variable domain, rest sourced from reference TRBV11-2 and TRBJ1-4, is EAGVAQSPRYKIIEKRQSVAFWCNPISGHATLYWYQQILGQGPKLLIQFQNNGVVDDSQLPKDRFSAERLKGVDSTLKIQPAKLEDSAVYLCASSLMGQDNEKLFFGSGTQLSVL.

This clonotype was counted between two and nine times. V usage is TRBV11-3 and J usage is TRBJ1-1; 7 bases are a match to TRBD1. Germline-derived CDR1 and CDR2 are SGHNT and YENEEA. The length of the CDR3 is 14 residues. Unmatched junction bases numbered 10, after V lost 6 bases and J lost 6 bases. The CDR3 nucleotides are TGTGCCAGCAGTACCCGGGACAGTATTTCTGAAGCTTTCTTT. It is translated as CASSTRDSISEAFF.

This chain joins TRBV4-1 and TRBJ2-7; possible D gene TRBD2, 6 bases. V lost 1 base, J lost 3 bases, and 13 bases lay in between. The CDR3 runs 15 residues. Per the germline V gene, CDR1 is MGHRA and CDR2 is YSYEKL. CDR3 nucleotide sequence: TGCGCCAGCAGCCAAGGCGCTAGCGTCAACTACGAGCAGTACTTC. Encoded protein: CASSQGASVNYEQYF.

The sample holds a few counts of this clonotype. The chain combines TRBV27 with TRBJ2-1, with D hard to call. In germline, CDR1 is MNHEY, CDR2 SMNVEV (reference sequence). This CDR3 region has 19 residues. The germline V and J ends were trimmed by 3 bases and 0 bases, with 21 bases remaining between them. The CDR3 DNA reads TGTGCCAGCAGTTTGATCGGTAGTCCCAGTTTTAGCTCCTACAATGAGCAGTTCTTC. This gives the protein CASSLIGSPSFSSYNEQFF.

This clonotype turned up a few times. The rearrangement joins TRBV12-3 or TRBV12-4 to TRBJ1-2, with D possibly matching TRBD1 (5 bases). V dropped 2 bases and J dropped 7 bases, with 17 bases sitting between them. The CDR3 runs 15 residues. The CDR3 sequence: CASSLWAGGGGGYTF. CDR3 bases: TGTGCCAGCAGTTTATGGGCAGGTGGGGGTGGTGGCTACACCTTC.

This clonotype was counted a few times. The V and J genes are TRBV5-1 and TRBJ2-1; 7 nucleotides line up with TRBD1. The trim removed 0 bases at V and 6 bases at J, leaving 6 bases unmatched. Per germline, CDR1 SGHRS and CDR2 YFSETQ. The CDR3 is 15 amino acids. The CDR3 protein is CASSLVSPGGNEQFF. The DNA of the CDR3 is TGCGCCAGCAGCTTGGTTTCCCCAGGGGGCAATGAGCAGTTCTTC. Full variable domain (missing parts from reference TRBV5-1 and TRBJ2-1): KAGVTQTPRYLIKTRGQQVTLSCSPISGHRSVSWYQQTPGQGLQFLFEYFSETQRNKGNFPGRFSGRQFSNSRSEMNVSTLELGDSALYLCASSLVSPGGNEQFFGPGTRLTVL.

This chain joins TRBV20-1 and TRBJ2-5, with TRBD1 matching 11 bases. Unmatched junction bases numbered 10, after V lost 5 bases and J lost 5 bases. The length of the CDR3 is 15 residues. The germline V gene has CDR1 DFQATT and CDR2 SNEGSKA (reference sequence). CDR3 DNA: TGCAGTGCTTTAAAAGGACAGGGGGCGCGGGAGACCCAGTACTTC. Translated, it gives CSALKGQGARETQYF.

The chain employs TRBV7-2 and TRBJ2-5; the D gene is possibly TRBD1 (5 bases). Per germline, CDR1 SGHTA and CDR2 FQGNSA. Trimming removed 5 bases from V and 4 bases from J, with 14 bases in between. The CDR3 is 14 amino acids. CDR3 in amino acids: CASSPGSRRETQYF. Here the CDR3 DNA reads TGTGCCAGCAGCCCAGGGTCCCGGAGAGAGACCCAGTACTTC.

The sample holds a few counts of this clonotype. J is TRBJ1-2 and V is TRBV4-1; D remains ambiguous. Trimming left V 0 bases short and J 8 bases short, with 10 bases between. CDR1 and CDR2 from the germline V gene are MGHRA and YSYEKL. The CDR3 sequence is 13 residues long. The CDR3 DNA sequence: TGCGCCAGCAGCCAAGAGACGGGATCGGGCTACACCTTC. Translated, it gives CASSQETGSGYTF.

This clonotype was observed at least ten times. The chain carries TRBV3-1 and TRBJ2-7; 16 bases fit TRBD2. Trimming cost V 4 bases and J 7 bases; bases outside gene matches: 10. The CDR3 loop spans 17 amino acids. CDR1 and CDR2 from the germline V gene are LGHDT and YNNKEL (reference sequence). The CDR3 loop is CASSRQPGLAGGLEQYF. The DNA of the CDR3 is TGTGCCAGCAGCCGACAACCGGGACTAGCGGGAGGGCTGGAGCAGTACTTC.

This sequence joins TRBV2 and TRBJ1-5, with D maybe TRBD1 (6 bases). The germline V and J ends were trimmed by 2 bases and 2 bases, with 10 bases remaining between them. CDR3 size: 15 residues. Germline V gene lookup returns CDR1 SNHLY and CDR2 FYNNEI. The CDR3 reads CASSEQGLGNQPQHF. CDR3 DNA: TGTGCCAGCAGTGAACAGGGGTTGGGCAATCAGCCCCAGCATTTT.